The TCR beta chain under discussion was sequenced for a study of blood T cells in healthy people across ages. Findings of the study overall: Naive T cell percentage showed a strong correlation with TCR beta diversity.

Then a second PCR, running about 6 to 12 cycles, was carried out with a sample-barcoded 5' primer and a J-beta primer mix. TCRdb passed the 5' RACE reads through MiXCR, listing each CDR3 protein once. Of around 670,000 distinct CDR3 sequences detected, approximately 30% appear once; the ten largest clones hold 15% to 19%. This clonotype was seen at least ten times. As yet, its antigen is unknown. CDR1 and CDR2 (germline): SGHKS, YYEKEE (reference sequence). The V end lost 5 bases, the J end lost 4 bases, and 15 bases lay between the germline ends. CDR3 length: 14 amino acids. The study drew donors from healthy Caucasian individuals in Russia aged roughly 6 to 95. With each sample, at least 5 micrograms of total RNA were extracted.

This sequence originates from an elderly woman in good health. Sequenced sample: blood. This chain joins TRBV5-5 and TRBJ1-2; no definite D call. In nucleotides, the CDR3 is TGTGCCAGCAGTTTTGCTGGCAGGACCTATGGCTACACCTTC. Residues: CASSFAGRTYGYTF.